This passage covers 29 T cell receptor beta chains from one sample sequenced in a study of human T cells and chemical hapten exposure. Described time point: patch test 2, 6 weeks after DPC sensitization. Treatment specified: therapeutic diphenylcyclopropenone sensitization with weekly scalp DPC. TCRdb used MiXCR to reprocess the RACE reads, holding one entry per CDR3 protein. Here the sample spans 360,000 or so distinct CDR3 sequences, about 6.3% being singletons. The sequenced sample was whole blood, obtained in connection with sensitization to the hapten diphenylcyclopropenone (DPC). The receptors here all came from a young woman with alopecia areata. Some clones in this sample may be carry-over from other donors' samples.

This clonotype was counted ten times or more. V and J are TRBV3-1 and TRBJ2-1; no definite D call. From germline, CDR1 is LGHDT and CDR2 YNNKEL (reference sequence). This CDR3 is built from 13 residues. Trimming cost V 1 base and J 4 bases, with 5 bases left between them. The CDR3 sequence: CASSQAVYNEQFF. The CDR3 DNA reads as TGTGCCAGCAGCCAAGCTGTGTACAATGAGCAGTTCTTC.

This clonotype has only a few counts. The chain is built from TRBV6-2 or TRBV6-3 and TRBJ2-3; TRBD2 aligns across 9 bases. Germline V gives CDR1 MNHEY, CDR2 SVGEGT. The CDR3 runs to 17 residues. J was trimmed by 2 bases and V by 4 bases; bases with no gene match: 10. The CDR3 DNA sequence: TGTGCCAGCAGTTCTTTCCGACTAGCGGATTTCACAGATACGCAGTATTTT. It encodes CASSSFRLADFTDTQYF.

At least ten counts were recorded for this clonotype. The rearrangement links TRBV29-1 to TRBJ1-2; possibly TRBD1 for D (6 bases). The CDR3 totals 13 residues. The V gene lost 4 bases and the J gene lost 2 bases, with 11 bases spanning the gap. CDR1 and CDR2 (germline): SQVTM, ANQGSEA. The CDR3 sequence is CSVADRRNYGYTF. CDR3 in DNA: TGCAGCGTTGCTGACAGGAGGAACTATGGCTACACCTTC.

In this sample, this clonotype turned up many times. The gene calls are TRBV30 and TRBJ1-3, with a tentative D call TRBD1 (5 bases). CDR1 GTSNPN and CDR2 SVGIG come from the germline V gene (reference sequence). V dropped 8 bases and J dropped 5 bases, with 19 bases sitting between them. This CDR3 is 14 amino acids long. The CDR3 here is CARERGRARNTIYF. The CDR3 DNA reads TGTGCCAGAGAAAGGGGCAGGGCGAGAAACACCATATATTTT.

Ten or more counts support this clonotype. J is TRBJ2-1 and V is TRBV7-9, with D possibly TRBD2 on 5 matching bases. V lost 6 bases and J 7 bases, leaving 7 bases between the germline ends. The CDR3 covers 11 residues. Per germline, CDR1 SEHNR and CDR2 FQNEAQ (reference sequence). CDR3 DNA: TGTGCCAGCAGTAGGGAGAATGAGCAGTTCTTC. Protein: CASSRENEQFF.

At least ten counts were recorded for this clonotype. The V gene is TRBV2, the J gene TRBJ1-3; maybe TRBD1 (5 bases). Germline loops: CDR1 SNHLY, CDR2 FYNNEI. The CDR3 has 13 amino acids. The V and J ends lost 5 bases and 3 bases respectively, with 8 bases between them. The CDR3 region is CASSRDVGNTIYF. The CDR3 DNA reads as TGTGCCAGCAGTCGGGACGTTGGAAACACCATATATTTT.

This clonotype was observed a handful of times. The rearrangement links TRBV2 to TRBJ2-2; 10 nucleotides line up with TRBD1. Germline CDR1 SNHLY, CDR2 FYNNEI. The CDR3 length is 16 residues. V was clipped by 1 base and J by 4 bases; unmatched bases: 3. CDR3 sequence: CASSEEGQGTTGELFF. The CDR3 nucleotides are TGTGCCAGCAGTGAAGAGGGACAGGGGACCACCGGGGAGCTGTTTTTT. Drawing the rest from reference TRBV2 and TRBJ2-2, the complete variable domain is EPEVTQTPSHQVTQMGQEVILRCVPISNHLYFYWYRQILGQKVEFLVSFYNNEISEKSEIFDDQFSVERPDGSNFTLKIRSTKLEDSAMYFCASSEEGQGTTGELFFGEGSRLTVL.

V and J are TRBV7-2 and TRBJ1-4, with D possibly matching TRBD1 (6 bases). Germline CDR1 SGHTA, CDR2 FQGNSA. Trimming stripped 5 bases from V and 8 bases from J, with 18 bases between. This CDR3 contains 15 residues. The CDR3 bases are TGTGCCAGCAGCCGAACATTTGGGGGGCAGGAAAAACTGTTTTTT. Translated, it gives CASSRTFGGQEKLFF.

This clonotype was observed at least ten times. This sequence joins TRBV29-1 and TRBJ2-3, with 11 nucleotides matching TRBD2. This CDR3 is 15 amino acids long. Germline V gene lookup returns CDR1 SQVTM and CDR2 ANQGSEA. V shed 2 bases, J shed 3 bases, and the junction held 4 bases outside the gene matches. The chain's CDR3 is CSVERLAGKTDTQYF. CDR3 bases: TGCAGCGTTGAAAGACTAGCGGGGAAGACAGATACGCAGTATTTT.

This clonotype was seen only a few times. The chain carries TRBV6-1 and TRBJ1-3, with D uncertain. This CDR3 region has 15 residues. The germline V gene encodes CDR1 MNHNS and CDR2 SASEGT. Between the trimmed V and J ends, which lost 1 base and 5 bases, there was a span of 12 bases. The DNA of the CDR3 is TGTGCCAGCAGTGAAGAAGTGGCCAGCCGAAACACCATATATTTT. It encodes CASSEEVASRNTIYF.

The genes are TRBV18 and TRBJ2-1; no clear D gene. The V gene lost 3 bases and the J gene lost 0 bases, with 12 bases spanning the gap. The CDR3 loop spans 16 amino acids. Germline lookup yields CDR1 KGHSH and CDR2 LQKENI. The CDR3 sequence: CASSPEYWISYNEQFF. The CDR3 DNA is TGTGCCAGCTCACCCGAATACTGGATCTCCTACAATGAGCAGTTCTTC.

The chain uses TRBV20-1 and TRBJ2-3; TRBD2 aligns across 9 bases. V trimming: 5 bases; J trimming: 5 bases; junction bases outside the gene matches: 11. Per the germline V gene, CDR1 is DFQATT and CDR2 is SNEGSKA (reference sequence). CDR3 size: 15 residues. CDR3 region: CSALQIAGALDTQYF. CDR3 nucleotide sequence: TGCAGTGCTTTACAGATAGCGGGGGCACTAGATACGCAGTATTTT.

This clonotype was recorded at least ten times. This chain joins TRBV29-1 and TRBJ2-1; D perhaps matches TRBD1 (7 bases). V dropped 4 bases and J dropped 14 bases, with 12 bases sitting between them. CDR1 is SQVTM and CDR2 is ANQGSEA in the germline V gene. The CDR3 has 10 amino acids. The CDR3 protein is CSVGTGEEFF. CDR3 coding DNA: TGCAGCGTTGGTACAGGGGAGGAGTTCTTC.

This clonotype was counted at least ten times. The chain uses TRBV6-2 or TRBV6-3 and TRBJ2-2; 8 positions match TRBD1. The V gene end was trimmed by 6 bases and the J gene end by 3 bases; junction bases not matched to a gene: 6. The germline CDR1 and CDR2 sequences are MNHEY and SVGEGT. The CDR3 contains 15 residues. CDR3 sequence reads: CASRPTGADTGELFF. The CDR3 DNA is TGTGCCAGCAGGCCGACAGGGGCCGACACCGGGGAGCTGTTTTTT.

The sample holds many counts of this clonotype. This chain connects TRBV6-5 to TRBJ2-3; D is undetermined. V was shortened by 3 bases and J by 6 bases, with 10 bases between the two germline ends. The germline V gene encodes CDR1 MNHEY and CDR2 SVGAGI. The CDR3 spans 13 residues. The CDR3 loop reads CASSYKGRDTQYF. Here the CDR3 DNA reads TGTGCCAGCAGTTATAAAGGCCGCGATACGCAGTATTTT.

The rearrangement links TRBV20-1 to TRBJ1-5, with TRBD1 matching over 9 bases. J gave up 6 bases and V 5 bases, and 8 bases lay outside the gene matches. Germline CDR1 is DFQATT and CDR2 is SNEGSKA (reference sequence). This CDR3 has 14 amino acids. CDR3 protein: CSADPGQGAQPQHF. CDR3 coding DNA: TGCAGTGCTGACCCGGGACAGGGCGCTCAGCCCCAGCATTTT.

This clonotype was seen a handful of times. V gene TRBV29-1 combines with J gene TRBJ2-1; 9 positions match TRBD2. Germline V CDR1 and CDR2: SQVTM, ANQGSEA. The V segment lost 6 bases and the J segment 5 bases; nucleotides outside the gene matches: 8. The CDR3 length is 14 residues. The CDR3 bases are TGCAGCGTCTTGACTAGCGGATTTCACAATGAGCAGTTCTTC. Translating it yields CSVLTSGFHNEQFF.

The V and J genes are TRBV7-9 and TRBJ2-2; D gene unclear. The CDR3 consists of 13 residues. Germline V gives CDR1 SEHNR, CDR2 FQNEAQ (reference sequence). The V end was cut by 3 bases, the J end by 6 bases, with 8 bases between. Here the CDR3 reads CASSFVGSGELFF. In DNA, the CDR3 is TGTGCCAGCAGCTTTGTGGGGTCCGGGGAGCTGTTTTTT. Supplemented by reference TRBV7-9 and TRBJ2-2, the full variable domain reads DTGVSQNPRHKITKRGQNVTFRCDPISEHNRLYWYRQTLGQGPEFLTYFQNEAQLEKSRLLSDRFSAERPKGSFSTLEIQRTEQGDSAMYLCASSFVGSGELFFGEGSRLTVL.

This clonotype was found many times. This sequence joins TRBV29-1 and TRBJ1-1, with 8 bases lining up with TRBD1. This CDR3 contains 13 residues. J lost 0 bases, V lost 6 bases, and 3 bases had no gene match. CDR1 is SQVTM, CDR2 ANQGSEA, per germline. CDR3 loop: CSVDRGMNTEAFF. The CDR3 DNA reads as TGCAGCGTAGACAGGGGCATGAACACTGAAGCTTTCTTT.

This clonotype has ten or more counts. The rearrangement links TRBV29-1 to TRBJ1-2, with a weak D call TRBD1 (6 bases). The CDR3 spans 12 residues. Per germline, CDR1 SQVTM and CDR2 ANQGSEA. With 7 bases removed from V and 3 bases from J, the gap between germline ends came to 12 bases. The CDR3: CSAPSGDYGYTF. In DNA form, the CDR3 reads TGCAGCGCCCCTTCAGGGGACTATGGCTACACCTTC.

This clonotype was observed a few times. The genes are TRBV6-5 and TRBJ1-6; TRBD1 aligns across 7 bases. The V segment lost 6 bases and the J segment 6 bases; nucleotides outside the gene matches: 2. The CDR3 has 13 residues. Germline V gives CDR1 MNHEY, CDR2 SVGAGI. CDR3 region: CASRTGSNSPLHF. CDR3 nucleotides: TGTGCCAGCAGGACAGGGTCTAATTCACCCCTCCACTTT.

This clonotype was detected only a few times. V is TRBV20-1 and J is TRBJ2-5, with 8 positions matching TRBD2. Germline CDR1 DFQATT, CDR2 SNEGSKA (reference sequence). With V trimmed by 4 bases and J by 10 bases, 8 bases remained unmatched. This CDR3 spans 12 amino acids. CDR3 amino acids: CSATGGRRDQYF. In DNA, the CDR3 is TGCAGTGCTACGGGGGGGCGCAGAGACCAGTACTTC.

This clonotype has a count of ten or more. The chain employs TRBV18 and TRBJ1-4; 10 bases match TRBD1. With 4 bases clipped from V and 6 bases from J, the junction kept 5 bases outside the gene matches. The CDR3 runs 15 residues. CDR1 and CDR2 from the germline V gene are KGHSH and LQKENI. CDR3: CASSRRQGADEKLFF. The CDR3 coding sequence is TGTGCCAGCTCACGGAGACAGGGGGCGGATGAAAAACTGTTTTTT.

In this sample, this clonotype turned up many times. The CDR3 region has the DNA TGTGCCAGCAGTTTATTTGGGACAGCGCTCACAGATACGCAGTATTTT. It encodes CASSLFGTALTDTQYF. The rearrangement uses TRBV27 and TRBJ2-3, with TRBD1 matching 7 bases. The V gene end was trimmed by 1 base and the J gene end by 2 bases; junction bases not matched to a gene: 6. The CDR3 runs to 16 residues. Germline loops: CDR1 MNHEY, CDR2 SMNVEV (reference sequence).

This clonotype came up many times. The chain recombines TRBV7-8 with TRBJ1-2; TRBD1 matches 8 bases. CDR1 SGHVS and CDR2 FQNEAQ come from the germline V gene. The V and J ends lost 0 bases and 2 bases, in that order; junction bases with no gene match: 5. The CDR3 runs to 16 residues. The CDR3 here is CASSLASSGGNYGYTF. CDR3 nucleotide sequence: TGTGCCAGCAGCTTAGCTTCTTCAGGGGGCAACTATGGCTACACCTTC.

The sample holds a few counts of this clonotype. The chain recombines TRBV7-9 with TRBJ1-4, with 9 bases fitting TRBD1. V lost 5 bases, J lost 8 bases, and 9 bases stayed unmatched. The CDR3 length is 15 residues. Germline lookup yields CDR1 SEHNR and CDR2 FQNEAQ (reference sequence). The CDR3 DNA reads TGTGCCAGCAGCCGAAGCCGGACAGGGGTGGAAAAACTGTTTTTT. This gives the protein CASSRSRTGVEKLFF.

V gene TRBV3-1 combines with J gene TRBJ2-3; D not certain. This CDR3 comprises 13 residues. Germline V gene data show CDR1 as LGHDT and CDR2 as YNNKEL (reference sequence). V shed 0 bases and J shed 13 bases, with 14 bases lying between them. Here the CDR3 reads CASSQDLDSTEYF. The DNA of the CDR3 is TGTGCCAGCAGCCAAGATTTAGACTCCACAGAGTATTTT.

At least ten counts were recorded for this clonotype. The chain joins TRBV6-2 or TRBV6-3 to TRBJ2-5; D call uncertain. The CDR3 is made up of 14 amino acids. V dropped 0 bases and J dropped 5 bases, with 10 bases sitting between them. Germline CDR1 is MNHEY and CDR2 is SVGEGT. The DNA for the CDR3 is TGTGCCAGCAGTTACTCGACCCCCGGGGAGACCCAGTACTTC. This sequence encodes CASSYSTPGETQYF.

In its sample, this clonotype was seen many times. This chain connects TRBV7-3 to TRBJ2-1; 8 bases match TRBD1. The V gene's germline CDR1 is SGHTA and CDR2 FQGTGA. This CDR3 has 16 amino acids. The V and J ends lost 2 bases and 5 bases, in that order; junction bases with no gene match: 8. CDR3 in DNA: TGTGCCAGCAGCTTATATAACAGGGGGGCCGACAATGAGCAGTTCTTC. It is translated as CASSLYNRGADNEQFF. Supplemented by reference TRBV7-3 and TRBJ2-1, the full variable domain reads GAGVSQTPSNKVTEKGKYVELRCDPISGHTALYWYRQSLGQGPEFLIYFQGTGAADDSGLPNDRFFAVRPEGSVSTLKIQRTERGDSAVYLCASSLYNRGADNEQFFGPGTRLTVL.